The clone carrying this T cell receptor beta chain has a handful of counts. The germline CDR1 and CDR2 sequences are MNHEY and SMNVEV (reference sequence). V dropped 5 bases and J dropped 7 bases, with 12 bases sitting between them. The CDR3 is 13 amino acids. This entry comes from a study of T cell changes during pregnancy in multiple sclerosis. Assay used: immunoSEQ multiplex PCR; TCRdb lists only in-frame clones, some missing. The sample carries approximately 35,000 clones, roughly nine tenths recorded once. The sequences come from CD4+ T cells from peripheral blood mononuclear cells, collected after pregnancy. The receptor was isolated from a female donor in good health, enrolled as a control in a pregnancy study. This chain uses TRBV27 with TRBJ1-5; the D gene is possibly TRBD1 (5 bases). The CDR3 loop is CASSPPGAQPQHF. The CDR3, as DNA: TGTGCCAGCAGTCCCCCTGGGGCGCAGCCCCAGCATTTT.